This T cell receptor (beta chain) was identified during a study of T cell responses to AZD1222 COVID-19 vaccine. General study results and limits: Increased Spike-specific TCR breadth and depth were observed after two AZD1222 doses. Epitopes outside B.1.351 and B.1.1.7 mutated regions reportedly drew nearly half of spike TCRs. Just a handful of AZD1222 recipients were seropositive at baseline.

Trimming removed 1 base from V and 4 bases from J; junction bases left unmatched: 3. Germline CDR1 LNHDA, CDR2 SQIVND (reference sequence). This CDR3 spans 15 amino acids. Clones were sequenced by immunoSEQ multiplex PCR, and TCRdb holds only the in-frame ones, with some missing. The table has about 100,000 clones, 87% seen once. On this clone: Its antigen is not known.

This sequence was found in an adult in good health. This specimen consisted of peripheral blood, obtained on day 0 of AZD1222 vaccination. The rearrangement uses TRBV19 and TRBJ2-1; TRBD2 agrees at 8 bases. Here the CDR3 reads CASSIAGGGYNEQFF. The CDR3 DNA follows: TGTGCCAGTAGTATAGCTGGCGGGGGGTACAATGAGCAGTTCTTC.